This T cell receptor beta chain stems from a study of blood T cell repertoires in COVID-19. The overall study: Spain, Italy and the United States supplied samples that represented acute and convalescent COVID-19.

This clone was detected only a few times. V was pared by 3 bases and J by 4 bases, with 13 bases between. Germline CDR1 reads LNHDA; CDR2 reads SQIVND (reference sequence). The CDR3 sequence is 15 residues long. Assay: immunoSEQ multiplex PCR; the TCRdb copy retains only in-frame clones and omits some. The table lists fewer than 250,000 clones, roughly four fifths of them singletons. This TCR was recovered from a woman aged 40 to 50 who had been exposed to COVID-19. Sequencing used PBMCs or T cells enriched from blood (not recorded which). V gene TRBV19 combines with J gene TRBJ1-3; D unclear. CDR3 DNA sequence: TGTGCCAGTAGTATTCCGGCCCGCGGCGGAAACACCATATATTTT. This sequence encodes CASSIPARGGNTIYF.